This T cell receptor beta chain was sequenced in a study of CD8 T cells in ankylosing spondylitis. The CDR3 is 15 amino acids. With 3 bases clipped from V and 5 bases from J, the junction kept 9 bases outside the gene matches. Germline V CDR1 and CDR2: SGDLS, YYNGEE. Via MiXCR, TCRdb re-called the 5' RACE reads, giving one row per CDR3 protein. This table holds approximately 92,000 distinct CDR3 sequences, about 8.8% found once. Sequenced: blood, either unsorted or a sorted T cell fraction (not recorded which). The rearrangement joins TRBV9 to TRBJ2-7; 9 bases fit TRBD1. This TCR was sampled from a male donor with ankylosing spondylitis or in good health (not recorded which). CDR3 sequence reads: CASSGPGQGIHEQYF. DNA of the CDR3: TGTGCCAGCAGCGGACCGGGACAGGGAATCCACGAGCAGTACTTC. Filled out from reference TRBV9 and TRBJ2-7, the complete variable domain reads DSGVTQTPKHLITATGQRVTLRCSPRSGDLSVYWYQQSLDQGLQFLIQYYNGEERAKGNILERFSAQQFPDLHSELNLSSLELGDSALYFCASSGPGQGIHEQYFGPGTRLTVT.